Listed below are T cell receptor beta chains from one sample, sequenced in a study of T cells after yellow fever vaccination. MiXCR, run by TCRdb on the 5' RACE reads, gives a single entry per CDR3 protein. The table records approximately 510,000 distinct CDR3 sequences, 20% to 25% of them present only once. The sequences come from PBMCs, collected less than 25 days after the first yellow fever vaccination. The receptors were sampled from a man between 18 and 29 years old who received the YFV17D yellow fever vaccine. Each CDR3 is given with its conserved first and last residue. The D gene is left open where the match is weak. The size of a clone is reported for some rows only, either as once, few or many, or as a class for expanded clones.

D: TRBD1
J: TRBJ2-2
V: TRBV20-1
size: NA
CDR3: CSARDPRGNTNTGELFF
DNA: TGCAGTGCTAGAGATCCCAGGGGGAACACGAACACCGGGGAGCTGTTTTTT

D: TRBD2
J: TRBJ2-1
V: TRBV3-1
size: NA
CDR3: CASRNSGGAPHNEQFF
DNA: TGTGCCAGCAGAAACAGCGGGGGGGCACCCCACAATGAGCAGTTCTTC

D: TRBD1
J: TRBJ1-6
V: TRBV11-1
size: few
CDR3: CASSLRQGAYNSPLHF
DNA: TGTGCCAGCAGCCTGAGACAGGGCGCCTATAATTCACCCCTCCACTTT

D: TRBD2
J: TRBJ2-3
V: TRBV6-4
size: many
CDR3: CASSGGASTDTQYF
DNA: TGTGCCAGCAGCGGGGGGGCTAGCACAGATACGCAGTATTTT

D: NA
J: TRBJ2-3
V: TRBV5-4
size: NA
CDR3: CASSNDGRATDTQYF
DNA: TGTGCCAGCAGCAACGACGGAAGAGCCACAGATACGCAGTATTTT

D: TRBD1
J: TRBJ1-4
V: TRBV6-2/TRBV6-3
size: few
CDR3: CASSQWTGEGELFF
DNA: TGTGCCAGCAGTCAGTGGACAGGGGAGGGGGAACTGTTTTTT

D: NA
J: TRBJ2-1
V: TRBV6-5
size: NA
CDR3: CASSYSAVYNEQFF
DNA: TGTGCCAGCAGTTACTCGGCAGTCTACAATGAGCAGTTCTTC

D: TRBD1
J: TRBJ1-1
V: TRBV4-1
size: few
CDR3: CASSPSGQAHTEAFF
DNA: TGCGCCAGCAGCCCCTCGGGACAGGCCCACACTGAAGCTTTCTTT

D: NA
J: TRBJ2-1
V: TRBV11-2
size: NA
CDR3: CASSSRVGGDEQFF
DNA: TGTGCCAGCAGTTCCCGAGTGGGGGGCGATGAGCAGTTCTTC

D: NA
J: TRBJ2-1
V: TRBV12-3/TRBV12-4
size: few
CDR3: CASSLSFALGEQFF
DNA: TGTGCCAGCAGTTTATCGTTCGCGCTGGGGGAGCAGTTCTTC

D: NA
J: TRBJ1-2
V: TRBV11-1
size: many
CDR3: CASSSLRDTNYGYTF
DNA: TGTGCCAGCAGCTCCCTCAGGGACACTAACTATGGCTACACCTTC

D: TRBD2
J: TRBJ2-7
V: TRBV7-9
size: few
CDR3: CASSDGTSGGTLQYF
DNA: TGTGCCAGCAGCGACGGGACTAGCGGGGGGACACTGCAGTACTTC

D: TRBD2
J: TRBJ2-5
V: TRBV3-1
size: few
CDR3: CATLDRGGQETQYF
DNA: TGTGCCACCCTAGACCGCGGGGGGCAAGAGACCCAGTACTTC

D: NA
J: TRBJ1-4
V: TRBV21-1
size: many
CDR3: CASRQGERQGEKLFF
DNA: TGTGCCAGCAGACAAGGTGAAAGGCAGGGTGAAAAACTGTTTTTT

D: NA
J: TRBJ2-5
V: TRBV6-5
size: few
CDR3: CASSYRGGEVETQYF
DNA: TGTGCCAGCAGTTACAGGGGCGGAGAGGTGGAGACCCAGTACTTC